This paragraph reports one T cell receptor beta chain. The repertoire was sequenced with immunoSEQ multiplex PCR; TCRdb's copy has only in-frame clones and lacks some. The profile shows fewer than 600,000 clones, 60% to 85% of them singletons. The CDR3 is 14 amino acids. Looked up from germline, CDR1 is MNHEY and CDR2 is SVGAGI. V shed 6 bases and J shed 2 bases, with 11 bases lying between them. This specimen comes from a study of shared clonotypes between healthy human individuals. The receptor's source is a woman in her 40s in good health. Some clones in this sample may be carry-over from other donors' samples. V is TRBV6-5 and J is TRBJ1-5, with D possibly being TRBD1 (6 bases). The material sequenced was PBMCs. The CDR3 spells CASRAAGGNQPQHF. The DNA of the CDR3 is TGTGCCAGCAGGGCGGCAGGGGGCAATCAGCCCCAGCATTTT.